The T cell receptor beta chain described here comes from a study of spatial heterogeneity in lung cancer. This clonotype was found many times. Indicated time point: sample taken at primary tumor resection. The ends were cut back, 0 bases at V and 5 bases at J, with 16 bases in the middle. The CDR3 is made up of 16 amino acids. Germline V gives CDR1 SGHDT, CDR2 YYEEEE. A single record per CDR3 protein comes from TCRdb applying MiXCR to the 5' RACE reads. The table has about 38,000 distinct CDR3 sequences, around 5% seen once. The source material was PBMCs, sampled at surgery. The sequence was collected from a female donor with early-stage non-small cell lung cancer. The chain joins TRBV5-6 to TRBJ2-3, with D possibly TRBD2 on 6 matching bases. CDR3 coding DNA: TGTGCCAGCAGCTTGGCGGTAGCGGCCTCCGTAGATACGCAGTATTTT. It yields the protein CASSLAVAASVDTQYF.